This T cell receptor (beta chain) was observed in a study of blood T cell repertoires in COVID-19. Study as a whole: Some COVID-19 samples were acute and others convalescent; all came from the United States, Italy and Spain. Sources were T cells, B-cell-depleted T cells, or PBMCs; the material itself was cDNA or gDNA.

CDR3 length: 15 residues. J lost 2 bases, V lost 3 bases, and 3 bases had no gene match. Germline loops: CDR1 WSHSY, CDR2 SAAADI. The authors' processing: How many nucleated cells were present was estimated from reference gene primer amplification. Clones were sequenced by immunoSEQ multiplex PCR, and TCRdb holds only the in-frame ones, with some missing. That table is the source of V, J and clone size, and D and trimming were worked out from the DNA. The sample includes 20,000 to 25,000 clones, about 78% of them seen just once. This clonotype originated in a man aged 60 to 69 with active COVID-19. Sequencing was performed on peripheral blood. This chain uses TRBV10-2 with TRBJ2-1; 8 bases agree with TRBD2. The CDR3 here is CASSDSGEAYNEQFF. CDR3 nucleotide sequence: TGCGCCAGCAGTGATAGCGGGGAAGCCTACAATGAGCAGTTCTTC.